The entry below gives a single TCR beta chain sequence along with its context. The CDR3 is 15 residues long. Germline V gene data show CDR1 as SGHTA and CDR2 as FQGNSA. The V end was cut by 7 bases, the J end by 3 bases, with 18 bases between. This entry comes from a study of early T cells in non-severe SARS-CoV-2 infection. As for the study in general: The chains were unpaired, and the sequenced material was bulk RNA from unsorted whole blood.

Each CDR3 protein is one row after TCRdb ran MiXCR on the 5' RACE reads. The table lists over 50,000 distinct CDR3 sequences, around 13% of them singletons, with 2.5% to 3.5% in the top ten. The chain links TRBV7-2 to TRBJ2-5; either TRBD1 or TRBD2 may fit D (5 bases each). The receptor was isolated from an adult who was a healthcare worker with PCR-confirmed SARS-CoV-2 infection or an uninfected control (not recorded which). Sequenced input: whole blood. For the CDR3, the DNA is TGTGCCAGCACCTTCACTGCCGGGACGGAAGAGACCCAGTACTTC. Protein: CASTFTAGTEETQYF.